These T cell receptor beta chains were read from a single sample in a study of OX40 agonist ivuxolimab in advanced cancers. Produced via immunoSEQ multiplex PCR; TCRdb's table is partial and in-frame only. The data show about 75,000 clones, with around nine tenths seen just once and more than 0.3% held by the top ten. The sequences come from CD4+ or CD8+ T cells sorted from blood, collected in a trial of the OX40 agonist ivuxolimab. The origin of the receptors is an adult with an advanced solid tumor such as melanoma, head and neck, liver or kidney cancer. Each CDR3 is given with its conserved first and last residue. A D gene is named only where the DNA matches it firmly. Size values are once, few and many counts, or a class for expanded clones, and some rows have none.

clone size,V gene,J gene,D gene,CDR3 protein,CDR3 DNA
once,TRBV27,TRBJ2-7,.,CASSLSMAGSYEQYF,TGTGCCAGCAGTTTATCGATGGCGGGATCCTACGAGCAGTACTTC
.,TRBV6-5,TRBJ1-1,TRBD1,CASSYFLGQGGTEAFF,TGTGCCAGCAGTTACTTTTTAGGACAGGGGGGGACTGAAGCTTTCTTT
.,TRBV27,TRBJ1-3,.,CASSPWDRLTSGNTIYF,TGTGCCAGCAGTCCATGGGACCGATTAACCTCTGGAAACACCATATATTTT
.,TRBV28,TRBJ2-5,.,CASSRSPGEETQYF,TGTGCCAGCAGCCGTAGCCCGGGGGAGGAGACCCAGTACTTC
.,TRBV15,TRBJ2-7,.,CATSGNTDRQYF,TGTGCCACCAGCGGGAACACGGATCGCCAGTACTTC
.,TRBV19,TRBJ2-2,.,CASSIEKGTGELFF,TGTGCCAGTAGTATCGAAAAAGGGACCGGGGAGCTGTTTTTT
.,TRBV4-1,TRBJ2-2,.,CASSSGGNTGELFF,TGCGCCAGCAGCTCCGGGGGGAACACCGGGGAGCTGTTTTTT
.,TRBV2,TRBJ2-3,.,CASSQHREISTDTQYF,TGTGCCAGCAGCCAACACAGGGAAATTAGCACAGATACGCAGTATTTT
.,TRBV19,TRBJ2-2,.,CASTGGLNTGELFF,TGTGCCAGTACCGGGGGATTGAACACCGGGGAGCTGTTTTTT
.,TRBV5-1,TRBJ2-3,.,CASSLPASQDTQYF,TGCGCCAGCAGCTTGCCGGCCTCGCAAGATACGCAGTATTTT
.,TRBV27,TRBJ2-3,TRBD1,CASSPRPTGALDTQYF,TGTGCCAGCAGTCCGCGCCCGACAGGGGCACTGGATACGCAGTATTTT
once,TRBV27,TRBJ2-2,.,CASSLDQISLRSGELFF,TGTGCCAGCAGTTTAGATCAGATAAGCCTGAGGTCCGGGGAGCTGTTTTTT
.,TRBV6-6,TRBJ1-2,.,CASTAGGHANYGYTF,TGTGCCAGCACCGCCGGGGGACACGCTAACTATGGCTACACCTTC
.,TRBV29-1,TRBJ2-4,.,CSVEGQGLNIQYF,TGCAGCGTTGAAGGACAAGGTCTAAACATTCAGTACTTC
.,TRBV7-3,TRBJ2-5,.,CASSFGVQETQYF,TGTGCCAGCAGCTTCGGGGTCCAAGAGACCCAGTACTTC
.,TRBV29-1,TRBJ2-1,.,CSAFARSYNEQFF,TGCAGCGCCTTTGCGCGCTCCTACAATGAGCAGTTCTTC
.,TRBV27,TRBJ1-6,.,CASSLWAGNNSPLHF,TGTGCCAGCAGTTTATGGGCCGGGAATAATTCACCCCTCCACTTT
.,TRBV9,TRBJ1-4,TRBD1,CASSATGGWYEKLFF,TGTGCCAGCAGCGCCACAGGGGGGTGGTATGAAAAACTGTTTTTT
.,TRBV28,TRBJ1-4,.,CASRLGGATEKLFF,TGTGCCAGCAGGCTCGGGGGGGCCACTGAAAAACTGTTTTTT
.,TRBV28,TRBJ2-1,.,CASRTNYNEQFF,TGTGCCAGCAGGACCAACTACAATGAGCAGTTCTTC
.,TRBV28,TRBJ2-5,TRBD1,CASSQTSQGSGQYF,TGTGCCAGCAGCCAGACCTCACAGGGGTCTGGACAGTACTTC
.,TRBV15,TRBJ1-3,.,CATSRGRAASSGNTIYF,TGTGCCACCAGCAGAGGAAGGGCTGCAAGCTCTGGAAACACCATATATTTT
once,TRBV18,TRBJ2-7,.,CASSPYSGQRNSYEQYF,TGTGCCAGCTCACCTTACTCCGGACAACGTAACTCCTACGAGCAGTACTTC
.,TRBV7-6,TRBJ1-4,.,CASSFGYEKLFF,TGTGCCAGCAGCTTCGGCTATGAAAAACTGTTTTTT
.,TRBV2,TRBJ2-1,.,CASIEISNEQFF,TGTGCCAGCATTGAGATTAGCAATGAGCAGTTCTTC
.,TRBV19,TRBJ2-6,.,CASSIEAGATSGANVLTF,TGTGCCAGTAGTATAGAGGCAGGGGCGACGTCTGGGGCCAACGTCCTGACTTTC